These 31 T cell receptor beta chains share one sample of origin, sequenced in a study of graft-versus-host responses after intestinal transplantation. These receptors' targets are unknown. Assay: immunoSEQ multiplex PCR; the TCRdb copy retains only in-frame clones and omits some. The profile shows tens of thousands of clones, approximately 94% of them singletons. Source: unstimulated CD8+ T cells sorted from spleen or lymph node cells, taken before intestinal transplant. These receptors all stem from a human donor who received an intestinal transplant.

The genes are TRBV4-2 and TRBJ2-5; TRBD2 might be the D (5 bases). From germline, CDR1 is LGHNA and CDR2 YNFKEQ. Trimming stripped 1 base from V and 1 base from J, with 13 bases between. The CDR3 is 16 residues long. The CDR3 nucleotides read TGTGCCAGCAGCCAAGGTCTATCAGCGGTCCAAGAGACCCAGTACTTC. Its protein is CASSQGLSAVQETQYF.

V usage is TRBV25-1 and J usage is TRBJ2-1; D remains ambiguous. CDR3 length: 13 amino acids. With 3 bases removed from V and 6 bases from J, the gap between germline ends came to 9 bases. Germline V CDR1 and CDR2: MGHDK, SYGVNS. Here the CDR3 reads CASSDGVGNEQFF. CDR3 nucleotides: TGTGCCAGCAGTGATGGGGTTGGCAATGAGCAGTTCTTC. The full variable domain, completed using reference TRBV25-1 and TRBJ2-1, is EADIYQTPRYLVIGTGKKITLECSQTMGHDKMYWYQQDPGMELHLIHYSYGVNSTEKGDLSSESTVSRIRTEHFPLTLESARPSHTSQYLCASSDGVGNEQFFGPGTRLTVL.

This chain uses TRBV5-1 with TRBJ2-7; possibly TRBD1 or TRBD2 for D (5 bases each). Germline V lookup: CDR1 SGHRS, CDR2 YFSETQ. This CDR3 region has 15 residues. V gave up 3 bases and J gave up 2 bases, with 15 bases separating them. The CDR3 is CASSYDLGETYEQYF. The DNA for the CDR3 is TGCGCCAGCAGCTACGACTTGGGGGAAACCTACGAGCAGTACTTC.

This clone was recorded once. V is TRBV7-6 and J is TRBJ2-1; 7 bases are a match to TRBD1. The CDR3 runs 18 residues. The V segment lost 5 bases and the J segment 0 bases; nucleotides outside the gene matches: 13. Germline CDR1 SGHVS, CDR2 FNYEAQ. The CDR3 DNA reads TGTGCCAGCAGCCCCCGAAGCCGGGACAGTCTCTCCTACAATGAGCAGTTCTTC. Its translation: CASSPRSRDSLSYNEQFF.

The chain is built from TRBV7-6 and TRBJ2-5; D call uncertain. V lost 3 bases, J lost 4 bases, and 12 bases lay in between. Germline CDR1 SGHVS, CDR2 FNYEAQ. This CDR3 comprises 14 residues. The CDR3 loop is CASSFSQNRETQYF. The CDR3 DNA reads TGTGCCAGCAGCTTTAGCCAGAATCGAGAGACCCAGTACTTC.

The genes are TRBV6-5 and TRBJ2-5; D is ambiguous. V lost 0 bases and J lost 2, with 7 bases in between. The CDR3 sequence is 14 residues long. Germline values: CDR1 MNHEY, CDR2 SVGAGI. This chain's CDR3 is CASSYSIEQETQYF. The CDR3 DNA follows: TGTGCCAGCAGTTACTCGATAGAACAAGAGACCCAGTACTTC.

As regards this clone: The conserved phenylalanine or tryptophan is not found at the CDR3 terminus, so this likely reflects a read error. This chain uses TRBV18 with TRBJ1-2; D unclear. CDR1 and CDR2 from the germline V gene are KGHSH and LQKENI. The CDR3 contains 14 residues. Trimming removed 3 bases at V and 5 bases at J, with 13 bases between. The CDR3 loop reads CASSPLRGFYGYTL. In DNA, the CDR3 is TGTGCCAGCTCACCCCTCCGTGGGTTTTATGGCTACACCCTC.

The chain is built from TRBV6-5 and TRBJ2-3; 9 bases match TRBD2. The trim removed 6 bases at V and 4 bases at J, leaving 8 bases unmatched. The germline gives CDR1 MNHEY, CDR2 SVGAGI. The CDR3 covers 15 residues. Here the CDR3 reads CASSLIAGASDTQYF. CDR3 nucleotide sequence: TGTGCCAGCAGCCTAATAGCGGGAGCTTCAGATACGCAGTATTTT.

The chain uses TRBV5-1 and TRBJ2-4; 9 bases match TRBD1. With 0 bases clipped from V and 6 bases from J, the junction kept 10 bases outside the gene matches. CDR3 length: 17 residues. Germline loops: CDR1 SGHRS, CDR2 YFSETQ. The CDR3 spells CASSLGPGQGVRNIQYF. CDR3 sequence (DNA): TGCGCCAGCAGCTTGGGTCCGGGACAGGGCGTTAGAAACATTCAGTACTTC. The full variable domain, with the rest looked up from reference TRBV5-1 and TRBJ2-4, is KAGVTQTPRYLIKTRGQQVTLSCSPISGHRSVSWYQQTPGQGLQFLFEYFSETQRNKGNFPGRFSGRQFSNSRSEMNVSTLELGDSALYLCASSLGPGQGVRNIQYFGAGTRLSVL.

The chain couples TRBV27 to TRBJ2-1; a weak D match, TRBD1 (6 bases). Germline V gives CDR1 MNHEY, CDR2 SMNVEV (reference sequence). The CDR3 is 12 residues long. Trimming shortened V by 5 bases and J by 7 bases, and 9 bases separated the two germline ends. CDR3 sequence reads: CASSIGGNEQFF. CDR3 nucleotide sequence: TGTGCCAGCAGTATAGGGGGTAATGAGCAGTTCTTC.

The chain couples TRBV10-2 to TRBJ2-1; maybe TRBD2 (6 bases). Trimming left V 1 base short and J 8 bases short, with 12 bases between. The CDR3 spans 14 residues. Germline V CDR1 and CDR2: WSHSY, SAAADI. CDR3 in DNA: TGCGCCAGCAGTGAGTTGGGGAGGCCCGATGAGCAGTTCTTC. Translated: CASSELGRPDEQFF.

The chain recombines TRBV7-6 with TRBJ2-5; 11 bases are shared with TRBD2. The germline CDR1 and CDR2 sequences are SGHVS and FNYEAQ. Trimming cost V 5 bases and J 4 bases; bases outside gene matches: 6. The CDR3 consists of 15 residues. CDR3 bases: TGTGCCAGCAGCCCGGGACTAGCGGCCCTAGAGACCCAGTACTTC. Translation gives CASSPGLAALETQYF.

J is TRBJ2-3 and V is TRBV6-5; no definite D call. Trimming pared 2 bases from V and 0 bases from J, leaving 9 bases between. Germline-derived CDR1 and CDR2 are MNHEY and SVGAGI. The length of the CDR3 is 15 residues. CDR3 region: CASSYTPGSTDTQYF. CDR3 nucleotide sequence: TGTGCCAGCAGTTACACCCCCGGCAGCACAGATACGCAGTATTTT.

V gene TRBV4-1 combines with J gene TRBJ2-1; 7 bases are a match to TRBD2. CDR3 size: 17 residues. Germline V lookup: CDR1 MGHRA, CDR2 YSYEKL. V trimming: 3 bases; J trimming: 0 bases; junction bases outside the gene matches: 8. CDR3 amino acids: CASSHEGLTRSYNEQFF. DNA of the CDR3: TGCGCCAGCAGCCACGAGGGACTAACCCGCTCCTACAATGAGCAGTTCTTC.

The V and J genes are TRBV4-1 and TRBJ2-1, with 13 bases matching TRBD2. The length of the CDR3 is 19 residues. Germline V CDR1 and CDR2: MGHRA, YSYEKL. With 1 base clipped from V and 12 bases from J, the junction kept 18 bases outside the gene matches. CDR3 DNA: TGCGCCAGCAGCCAAGGGACTAGCGGGAGTTTTTTCGACCCCGTATTGCAGTTCTTC. It encodes CASSQGTSGSFFDPVLQFF.

This clone was found once. The V and J genes are TRBV15 and TRBJ2-7, with 7 positions matching TRBD1. The CDR3 has 17 amino acids. Losses at the gene ends were 3 bases for V and 2 bases for J; bases not matched to a gene: 13. Germline values: CDR1 LNHNV, CDR2 YYDKDF (reference sequence). CDR3: CATSRPTRTGLPYEQYF. In DNA, the CDR3 is TGTGCCACCAGCAGGCCAACCCGGACAGGTCTACCCTACGAGCAGTACTTC.

This sequence joins TRBV2 and TRBJ2-5, with 12 bases matching TRBD1. CDR3 length: 15 residues. Trimming at V came to 3 bases and at J to 5 bases, leaving 4 bases not matched to a gene. The germline gives CDR1 SNHLY, CDR2 FYNNEI. CDR3 amino acids: CASSEGTGGSETQYF. CDR3 bases: TGTGCCAGCAGTGAGGGGACAGGGGGCTCGGAGACCCAGTACTTC.

This chain uses TRBV4-2 with TRBJ2-1, with TRBD2 as a possible D gene (6 bases). CDR1 is LGHNA, CDR2 YNFKEQ, per germline. Trimming removed 1 base at V and 5 bases at J, with 15 bases between. The CDR3 length is 16 residues. The CDR3 nucleotides read TGTGCCAGCAGCCAAGGGGGCCTAGCGAACGACAATGAGCAGTTCTTC. This translates into CASSQGGLANDNEQFF.

This clone came up once. The chain uses TRBV7-9 and TRBJ2-1; TRBD2 matches 9 bases. The CDR3 is 14 residues long. The trim removed 8 bases at V and 10 bases at J, leaving 12 bases unmatched. Germline CDR1 reads SEHNR; CDR2 reads FQNEAQ (reference sequence). CDR3 sequence: CASQSGRPSGEQFF. The CDR3 DNA reads TGTGCCAGCCAAAGCGGGAGGCCTAGCGGCGAGCAGTTCTTC.

V usage is TRBV7-6 and J usage is TRBJ2-7; unclear D gene. CDR1 and CDR2 from the germline V gene are SGHVS and FNYEAQ. V gave up 6 bases and J gave up 0 bases, with 6 bases separating them. The CDR3 sequence is 12 residues long. CDR3 sequence reads: CASRGLSYEQYF. The CDR3 bases are TGTGCCAGCAGGGGTCTCTCCTACGAGCAGTACTTC. Using reference TRBV7-6 and TRBJ2-7 for the parts outside the CDR3, the full variable domain is GAGVSQSPRYKVTKRGQDVALRCDPISGHVSLYWYRQALGQGPEFLTYFNYEAQQDKSGLPNDRFSAERPEGSISTLTIQRTEQRDSAMYRCASRGLSYEQYFGPGTRLTVT.

V and J are TRBV11-2 and TRBJ2-3; D call uncertain. The germline V gene has CDR1 SGHAT and CDR2 FQNNGV. The CDR3 has 13 residues. The V end lost 4 bases, the J end lost 0 bases, and 5 bases lay between the germline ends. In DNA form, the CDR3 reads TGTGCCAGCAGCTCCTCTAGCACAGATACGCAGTATTTT. Translated, it gives CASSSSSTDTQYF.

A remark on this clone: Additional DNA sequences in this sample encode the identical CDR3. The rearrangement links TRBV18 to TRBJ2-7; weak D call: TRBD1 (6 bases). The germline V gene has CDR1 KGHSH and CDR2 LQKENI. V was cut by 0 bases and J by 3 bases, with 6 bases left in between. This CDR3 spans 13 amino acids. Here the CDR3 reads CASSPPDSYEQYF. In DNA, the CDR3 is TGTGCCAGCTCACCACCGGACAGCTACGAGCAGTACTTC.

The rearrangement uses TRBV27 and TRBJ2-5, with 7 positions matching TRBD1. The J call may be incorrect, as the DNA end agrees better with TRBJ2-7. The CDR3 has 14 amino acids. The germline V gene has CDR1 MNHEY and CDR2 SMNVEV (reference sequence). CDR3 nucleotides: TGTGCCAGCAGTATCTCGACAGGGTCCTACGAGCAGTACTTC. This gives the protein CASSISTGSYEQYF.

The chain uses TRBV11-3 and TRBJ2-7, with TRBD2 matching 8 bases. Germline-derived CDR1 and CDR2 are SGHNT and YENEEA. The V gene end was trimmed by 8 bases and the J gene end by 3 bases; junction bases not matched to a gene: 9. The CDR3 contains 14 residues. The DNA of the CDR3 is TGTGCCAGCTCCCGAGCGGGAGAGAACTACGAGCAGTACTTC. Translation gives CASSRAGENYEQYF.

This sequence joins TRBV11-2 and TRBJ1-6; 8 bases align to TRBD1. Germline trimming cut 5 bases from V and 7 bases from J; bases unmatched to any gene: 7. Germline values: CDR1 SGHAT, CDR2 FQNNGV. This CDR3 contains 15 residues. The CDR3 coding sequence is TGTGCCAGCAGCCCCCCCAGGGGGCAAAATTCACCCCTCCACTTT. Translated: CASSPPRGQNSPLHF.

This chain uses TRBV9 with TRBJ2-2; possibly TRBD1 for D (6 bases). The CDR3 totals 18 residues. V dropped 4 bases and J dropped 3 bases, with 22 bases sitting between them. Germline CDR1 SGDLS, CDR2 YYNGEE. Written as DNA, the CDR3 is TGTGCCAGCAGCCCTGTCTGGGGGCGTGGTTGGGACACCGGGGAGCTGTTTTTT. Translated, it gives CASSPVWGRGWDTGELFF.

This rearrangement joins TRBV6-5 to TRBJ2-7; 10 bases align to TRBD2. The CDR3 covers 14 residues. Germline lookup yields CDR1 MNHEY and CDR2 SVGAGI. V dropped 4 bases and J dropped 1; count of bases not matched to a gene: 1. CDR3 DNA: TGTGCCAGCAGTTTGGGACTAGCGTCCTACGAGCAGTACTTC. It encodes CASSLGLASYEQYF.

V and J are TRBV10-3 and TRBJ2-5; 11 bases are a match to TRBD2. V was pared by 0 bases and J by 3 bases, with 3 bases of the junction left unmatched. CDR3 length: 16 amino acids. Germline CDR1 and CDR2: ENHRY and SYGVKD. CDR3 loop: CAISESLAGGEETQYF. In DNA form, the CDR3 reads TGTGCCATCAGTGAGTCTCTAGCGGGAGGAGAAGAGACCCAGTACTTC.

This chain links TRBV11-2 with TRBJ1-4; D remains ambiguous. Trimming pared 5 bases from V and 8 bases from J, leaving 15 bases between. Germline values: CDR1 SGHAT, CDR2 FQNNGV. The CDR3 sequence is 14 residues long. The CDR3 reads CASSPFGFEEKLFF. The CDR3 region has the DNA TGTGCCAGCAGCCCCTTTGGATTCGAGGAAAAACTGTTTTTT.

The rearrangement uses TRBV9 and TRBJ2-5; 8 bases align to TRBD1. The germline CDR1 and CDR2 sequences are SGDLS and YYNGEE. V shed 2 bases and J 5 bases; nucleotides not matched to a gene: 11. The CDR3 has 16 amino acids. CDR3 protein: CASSVSDRGVLETQYF. CDR3 nucleotide sequence: TGTGCCAGCAGCGTTTCTGACAGGGGAGTCCTCGAGACCCAGTACTTC.

This chain links TRBV2 with TRBJ1-5; tentatively, D is TRBD1 (5 bases). CDR1 and CDR2 from the germline V gene are SNHLY and FYNNEI. The CDR3 has 14 residues. Between the trimmed V and J ends, which lost 10 bases and 11 bases, there was a span of 24 bases. In DNA form, the CDR3 reads TGTGCCACACCGGGAGGGGTGTGGTATTGGGCCCAGCATTTT. Amino acids: CATPGGVWYWAQHF.